This is a list of T cell receptor beta chains from one sample in a study of cytomegalovirus exposure and HLA in healthy donors. Libraries were prepared by immunoSEQ multiplex PCR; TCRdb keeps only in-frame clonotypes and omits some of them. The data show some 170,000 clones, around 87% seen once. The sequencing sample was made of PBMCs. The source of these receptors is a woman aged 25 to 39 in good health and CMV-seronegative. The CDR3 runs from the conserved cysteine through the conserved F or W. A D gene is named only where the DNA matches it firmly. Clone size is stated in some rows and not others, as once, few, many or a class when expanded.

TRBV7-6	once	TRBJ1-6	TRBD1	TGTGCCAGCAGCTCCCGGGACAGGGATCTCTCACCCCTCCACTTT	CASSSRDRDLSPLHF
TRBV6-5	.	TRBJ2-1	.	TGTGCCAGCAGTTCAACGCAGGGGCTTCTCTACAATGAGCAGTTCTTC	CASSSTQGLLYNEQFF
TRBV2	.	TRBJ1-1	.	TGTGCCAGCAACAAAGACAGGAACACTGAAGCTTTCTTT	CASNKDRNTEAFF
TRBV6-1	.	TRBJ2-7	.	TGTGCCAGCACCCGGGGCTACGAGCAGTACTTC	CASTRGYEQYF
TRBV11-2	.	TRBJ1-1	.	TGTGCCAGCAGCCTCAGGGTTTACACTGAAGCTTTCTTT	CASSLRVYTEAFF
TRBV19	.	TRBJ1-2	.	TGTGCCAGTAGTGCCTCCAGGCGCTATGGCTACACCTTC	CASSASRRYGYTF
TRBV10-3	.	TRBJ2-7	.	TGTGCCATCCGAGAAGAACAGGGTGCAGGGGAGCAGTACTTC	CAIREEQGAGEQYF
TRBV9	.	TRBJ1-2	TRBD1	TGTGCCAGCAGCGTAGATTGGACAGGGAATGGCTACACCTTC	CASSVDWTGNGYTF
TRBV20-1	.	TRBJ2-5	.	TGCAGTGCTAGCCCAAAAGAGACCCAGTACTTC	CSASPKETQYF
TRBV7-9	.	TRBJ1-2	TRBD1	TGTGCCAGCAGCGCCGGGACAGACTATGGCTACACCTTC	CASSAGTDYGYTF
TRBV2	.	TRBJ1-2	.	TGTGCCAGCACTCCCTTGGGAGAGCCTGGTGGCACCTTC	CASTPLGEPGGTF
TRBV9	.	TRBJ2-3	.	TGTGCCAGCAGCCCGGGGTTTGGGAGCCTCACAGATACGCAGTATTTT	CASSPGFGSLTDTQYF
TRBV7-6	.	TRBJ2-3	TRBD2	TGTGCCAGCAGCTTAGAGCTAGCGGGGGGGCAGGATACGCAGTATTTT	CASSLELAGGQDTQYF
TRBV11-2	.	TRBJ1-1	.	TGTGCCAGCAGCTTAGTAGGCTTGCTAGGCGCTGAAGCTTTCTTT	CASSLVGLLGAEAFF
TRBV6-5	.	TRBJ2-3	TRBD2	TGTGCCAGCAGTCGCGGGGGGGATCTTGATACGCAGTATTTT	CASSRGGDLDTQYF
TRBV4-2	.	TRBJ1-4	TRBD1	TGTGCCAGCAGCCGCGAACAGGGGAATGAAAAACTGTTTTTT	CASSREQGNEKLFF
TRBV19	.	TRBJ2-1	TRBD2	TGTGCCAGTAGTATATTTGCTAGCGGGAGTACCTACAATGAGCAGTTCTTC	CASSIFASGSTYNEQFF
TRBV5-1	.	TRBJ1-4	.	TGCGCCAGCAGCTTGGCTGGGACAACTAATGAAAGACTGTTTTTT	CASSLAGTTNERLFF
TRBV25-1	.	TRBJ1-6	TRBD1	TGTGCCAGCAGTGCAAGACAGGGAAATTCACCCCTCCACTTT	CASSARQGNSPLHF
TRBV4-1	.	TRBJ2-3	TRBD2	TGCGCCAGCAGCCAAGATTCGGGAGCGGGGGGGCTTTTAGATACGCAGTATTTT	CASSQDSGAGGLLDTQYF
TRBV9	.	TRBJ2-1	TRBD2	TGTGCCAGCAGGGGACCGATAGCGGGGGGGGCTTTGGATGAGCAGTTCTTC	CASRGPIAGGALDEQFF
TRBV15	.	TRBJ1-2	.	TGTGCCACCAGCAGAGACAGAAGAAACTATGGCTACACCTTC	CATSRDRRNYGYTF
TRBV6-1	.	TRBJ2-7	TRBD2	TGTGCCAGCTACGAGCGGGGGGGACTCTACGAGCAGTACTTC	CASYERGGLYEQYF
TRBV14	.	TRBJ2-7	.	TGTGCCAGCAACCACGGGGTTGGCGAGCAGTACTTC	CASNHGVGEQYF
TRBV6-1	few	TRBJ2-1	.	TGTGCCAGCAGTGCCAGGCAGGGGGGAGGCAATGAGCAGTTCTTC	CASSARQGGGNEQFF
TRBV6-5	.	TRBJ2-1	.	TGTGCCAGCAGAGATAACAGGGCCAATGAGCAGTTCTTC	CASRDNRANEQFF
TRBV4-3	.	TRBJ1-2	.	TGCGCCAGCAGCCAAGATCCTGGAATGACAGATTACTATGGCTACACCTTC	CASSQDPGMTDYYGYTF
TRBV4-1	.	TRBJ2-7	.	TGCGCCAGCAGCCAAGGAAGGACAGATACCTACGAGCAGTACTTC	CASSQGRTDTYEQYF
TRBV4-1	.	TRBJ2-7	TRBD1	TGCGCCAGCAGCCCGGGACAGGGTGTCTACGAGCAGTACTTC	CASSPGQGVYEQYF
TRBV7-6	once	TRBJ1-2	.	TGTGCCAGCAGCTCACAATCAGGGGTTGGCTACACCTTC	CASSSQSGVGYTF
TRBV6-1	.	TRBJ2-1	.	TGTGCCAGCAGTGAAGCGGGGGGGCCCTTTGATGAGCAGTTCTTC	CASSEAGGPFDEQFF
TRBV4-1	.	TRBJ1-2	.	TGCGCCAGCAGCGCTCCCCCCGGGGGGAGAAACTATGGCTACACCTTC	CASSAPPGGRNYGYTF
TRBV27	.	TRBJ2-7	.	TGTGCCAGCAGCCCAAGTCCAGGCTACTCCTACGAGCAGTACTTC	CASSPSPGYSYEQYF
TRBV27	once	TRBJ2-3	.	TGTGCCAGCAGCCTCTTTCCCTCAGATACGCAGTATTTT	CASSLFPSDTQYF
TRBV19	.	TRBJ1-2	TRBD1	TGTGCCAGTAGTCCTCCCGGACAGGTGGATGGCTACACCTTC	CASSPPGQVDGYTF
TRBV6-6	.	TRBJ2-5	TRBD2	TGTGCCAGCGGGGACAGACTAGCGGGGGGGGAAGAGACCCAGTACTTC	CASGDRLAGGEETQYF